A selection of T cell receptor beta chains follows, all from one sample in a study of technical replicates of blood from four donors. Here immunoSEQ multiplex PCR was the method, and the copy in TCRdb shows in-frame clones only, minus some. The sample has tens of thousands of clones, 98% seen once. The sample taken for sequencing was T cells isolated from PBMCs. These receptors were obtained from a human donor in good health. The CDR3 runs from the conserved cysteine through the conserved F or W. The D gene is left open where the match is weak. Clone size is given for some rows only: seen once, a few or many times, or a class if the clone is expanded.

D gene: TRBD2; clone size: once; J gene: TRBJ2-7; V gene: TRBV5-4; CDR3 length: 15; CDR3 DNA: TGTGCCAGCAGCTCAAGCGGGACTCTCTCCTACGAGCAGTACTTC; CDR3 protein: CASSSSGTLSYEQYF
D gene: .; clone size: .; J gene: TRBJ2-1; V gene: TRBV28; CDR3 length: 16; CDR3 DNA: TGTGCCAGCAGTTTATCTATAGCGGAAAGAGACAATGAGCAGTTCTTC; CDR3 protein: CASSLSIAERDNEQFF
D gene: TRBD1; clone size: .; J gene: TRBJ1-1; V gene: TRBV7-6; CDR3 length: 14; CDR3 DNA: TGTGCCAGCAGCAGAGGGACAGGGGTAACTGAAGCTTTCTTT; CDR3 protein: CASSRGTGVTEAFF
D gene: TRBD1; clone size: .; J gene: TRBJ1-5; V gene: TRBV28; CDR3 length: 16; CDR3 DNA: TGTGCCAGCAGTTTATTGTGGGACAGCCTCAATCAGCCCCAGCATTTT; CDR3 protein: CASSLLWDSLNQPQHF
D gene: TRBD1; clone size: .; J gene: TRBJ1-2; V gene: TRBV29-1; CDR3 length: 14; CDR3 DNA: TGCAGCGTCCCCGGGACAGGGATGAACTATGGCTACACCTTC; CDR3 protein: CSVPGTGMNYGYTF
D gene: .; clone size: .; J gene: TRBJ2-7; V gene: TRBV18; CDR3 length: 12; CDR3 DNA: TGTGCCAGCTCACCACGGCAGGACGAGCAGTACTTC; CDR3 protein: CASSPRQDEQYF
D gene: TRBD1; clone size: few; J gene: TRBJ1-1; V gene: TRBV30; CDR3 length: 16; CDR3 DNA: TGTGCCTGGAGTACCTCCGGGACAGGGAAGAACACTGAAGCTTTCTTT; CDR3 protein: CAWSTSGTGKNTEAFF
D gene: .; clone size: once; J gene: TRBJ1-2; V gene: TRBV4-1; CDR3 length: 14; CDR3 DNA: TGCGCCAGCAGCCACTCCACAGGGAATGGTGGCTACACCTTC; CDR3 protein: CASSHSTGNGGYTF
D gene: TRBD1; clone size: once; J gene: TRBJ1-1; V gene: TRBV7-2; CDR3 length: 18; CDR3 DNA: TGTGCCAGCAGCTTGTTTTTAGGGACAGGGGGTTTGGGGACTGAAGCTTTCTTT; CDR3 protein: CASSLFLGTGGLGTEAFF
D gene: TRBD1; clone size: .; J gene: TRBJ1-2; V gene: TRBV12-5; CDR3 length: 17; CDR3 DNA: TGTGCTAGTGGTTTGCCCCATAAACAGGGGGGAGACTATGGCTACACCTTC; CDR3 protein: CASGLPHKQGGDYGYTF
D gene: TRBD1; clone size: .; J gene: TRBJ2-7; V gene: TRBV4-1; CDR3 length: 17; CDR3 DNA: TGCGCCAGCAGCCAAGAAAAACGGGGACAGGGGGGTTACGAGCAGTACTTC; CDR3 protein: CASSQEKRGQGGYEQYF
D gene: .; clone size: .; J gene: TRBJ2-2; V gene: TRBV1; CDR3 length: 16; CDR3 DNA: TGCACCAGCAGCCAAGAAGTCGAGCTTAACACCGGGGAGCTGTTTTTT; CDR3 protein: CTSSQEVELNTGELFF
D gene: TRBD2; clone size: once; J gene: TRBJ2-3; V gene: TRBV9; CDR3 length: 16; CDR3 DNA: TGTGCCAGCACCCGGGAGGGGGGGGGATCTGCAGATACGCAGTATTTT; CDR3 protein: CASTREGGGSADTQYF
D gene: .; clone size: .; J gene: TRBJ2-7; V gene: TRBV7-9; CDR3 length: 12; CDR3 DNA: TGTGCCAGCAGCTTTTCGGGTTTGGAGCAGTACTTC; CDR3 protein: CASSFSGLEQYF
D gene: .; clone size: .; J gene: TRBJ1-3; V gene: TRBV6-5; CDR3 length: 16; CDR3 DNA: TGTGCCAGCAGTTACATGCCCATCAGGGCTGGAAACACCATATATTTT; CDR3 protein: CASSYMPIRAGNTIYF
D gene: TRBD2; clone size: once; J gene: TRBJ2-4; V gene: TRBV10-3; CDR3 length: 16; CDR3 DNA: TGTGCCACAAGAGGACTAGCGGGAGGGAACAAAAACATTCAGTACTTC; CDR3 protein: CATRGLAGGNKNIQYF
D gene: TRBD2; clone size: once; J gene: TRBJ2-1; V gene: TRBV9; CDR3 length: 16; CDR3 DNA: TGTGCCAGCAGCCCCGGACTAGCGGGGGGTCGCAATGAGCAGTTCTTC; CDR3 protein: CASSPGLAGGRNEQFF
D gene: .; clone size: .; J gene: TRBJ2-3; V gene: TRBV7-9; CDR3 length: 15; CDR3 DNA: TGTGCCAGCAGCTTAGGGCCCACACACACAGATACGCAGTATTTT; CDR3 protein: CASSLGPTHTDTQYF
D gene: .; clone size: .; J gene: TRBJ2-7; V gene: TRBV7-2; CDR3 length: 15; CDR3 DNA: TGTGCCAGCAGCACCTACAGGGAACTTATGAGGGAGCAGTACTTC; CDR3 protein: CASSTYRELMREQYF
D gene: .; clone size: .; J gene: TRBJ2-5; V gene: TRBV19; CDR3 length: 14; CDR3 DNA: TGTGCCAGTAGTATTGGCGGTTACCAAGAGACCCAGTACTTC; CDR3 protein: CASSIGGYQETQYF
D gene: .; clone size: .; J gene: TRBJ1-2; V gene: TRBV19; CDR3 length: 13; CDR3 DNA: TGTGCCAGTAGTCGGGGGGGCTCGGATGGCTACACCTTC; CDR3 protein: CASSRGGSDGYTF
D gene: TRBD1; clone size: .; J gene: TRBJ2-7; V gene: TRBV7-6; CDR3 length: 16; CDR3 DNA: TGTGCCAGCAGTTCCGGGACAGGGTGGGGCGGGTACGAGCAGTACTTC; CDR3 protein: CASSSGTGWGGYEQYF
D gene: .; clone size: .; J gene: TRBJ2-2; V gene: TRBV2; CDR3 length: 14; CDR3 DNA: TGTGCCAGCAGACAGGGATCGAACACCGGGGAGCTGTTTTTT; CDR3 protein: CASRQGSNTGELFF
D gene: TRBD1; clone size: .; J gene: TRBJ2-4; V gene: TRBV28; CDR3 length: 14; CDR3 DNA: TGTGCCAGTTCGACAGGGAGAGGCAAAAACATTCAGTACTTC; CDR3 protein: CASSTGRGKNIQYF
D gene: .; clone size: .; J gene: TRBJ2-3; V gene: TRBV5-1; CDR3 length: 16; CDR3 DNA: TGCGCCAGCAGCTTGGCGTCGAGTGTCAGCACAGATACGCAGTATTTT; CDR3 protein: CASSLASSVSTDTQYF
D gene: TRBD2; clone size: .; J gene: TRBJ2-3; V gene: TRBV11-1; CDR3 length: 18; CDR3 DNA: TGTGCCAGCAGCTTAGGTTTGAGACTAGCGGGGGGGACAGATACGCAGTATTTT; CDR3 protein: CASSLGLRLAGGTDTQYF
D gene: TRBD1; clone size: once; J gene: TRBJ1-1; V gene: TRBV12-5; CDR3 length: 16; CDR3 DNA: TGTGCTAGTGGTGCTACAGGGGCTGGTATGAACACTGAAGCTTTCTTT; CDR3 protein: CASGATGAGMNTEAFF
D gene: .; clone size: .; J gene: TRBJ1-1; V gene: TRBV28; CDR3 length: 14; CDR3 DNA: TGTGCCAGCAGTTTGTTGACAGGCGACGTGAAGCTGGGATTT; CDR3 protein: CASSLLTGDVKLGF
D gene: TRBD2; clone size: .; J gene: TRBJ2-7; V gene: TRBV5-4; CDR3 length: 14; CDR3 DNA: TGTGCCAGCAGCTTCGGCGGGAGGATCTACGAGCAGTACTTC; CDR3 protein: CASSFGGRIYEQYF
D gene: .; clone size: .; J gene: TRBJ2-1; V gene: TRBV6-1; CDR3 length: 14; CDR3 DNA: TGTGCCAGCAGTGAAGCGAGGGAAACTAATGAGCAGTTCTTC; CDR3 protein: CASSEARETNEQFF
D gene: TRBD2; clone size: .; J gene: TRBJ2-7; V gene: TRBV7-9; CDR3 length: 17; CDR3 DNA: TGTGCCAGCAGCCAATCCTCCCGACTAGCGGGAATTTACGAGCAGTACTTC; CDR3 protein: CASSQSSRLAGIYEQYF
D gene: .; clone size: .; J gene: TRBJ1-2; V gene: TRBV28; CDR3 length: 14; CDR3 DNA: TGTGCCAGCAGTTTACGGCAGGAAGCCTATGGCTACACCTTC; CDR3 protein: CASSLRQEAYGYTF
D gene: .; clone size: .; J gene: TRBJ2-5; V gene: TRBV11-2; CDR3 length: 13; CDR3 DNA: TGTGCCAGCAGCTTGGGACTTATAGAGACCCAGTACTTC; CDR3 protein: CASSLGLIETQYF
D gene: .; clone size: .; J gene: TRBJ2-7; V gene: TRBV5-5; CDR3 length: 14; CDR3 DNA: TGTGCCAGCAGCTTGGAAGTGCAGGCCTACGAGCAGTACTTC; CDR3 protein: CASSLEVQAYEQYF
D gene: TRBD1; clone size: .; J gene: TRBJ1-2; V gene: TRBV19; CDR3 length: 13; CDR3 DNA: TGTGCCACGTGGGACAGGGGGGTAGGGGGCTACACCTTC; CDR3 protein: CATWDRGVGGYTF
D gene: .; clone size: .; J gene: TRBJ1-4; V gene: TRBV29-1; CDR3 length: 12; CDR3 DNA: TGCAGCGTGACCCGGGGGAATGAAAAACTGTTTTTT; CDR3 protein: CSVTRGNEKLFF
D gene: .; clone size: once; J gene: TRBJ2-3; V gene: TRBV9; CDR3 length: 11; CDR3 DNA: TGTGCCAGCAGCTCAGCAGATACGCAGTATTTT; CDR3 protein: CASSSADTQYF
D gene: .; clone size: .; J gene: TRBJ2-7; V gene: TRBV6-5; CDR3 length: 16; CDR3 DNA: TGTGCCAGCAGTTTGGGGCCGACGTTAAGCTCCTACGAGCAGTACTTC; CDR3 protein: CASSLGPTLSSYEQYF
D gene: .; clone size: .; J gene: TRBJ2-2; V gene: TRBV11-2; CDR3 length: 15; CDR3 DNA: TGTGCCAGCAGCCCCCAAGGTCGGCGGACCGGGGAGCTGTTTTTT; CDR3 protein: CASSPQGRRTGELFF
D gene: TRBD1; clone size: .; J gene: TRBJ2-7; V gene: TRBV28; CDR3 length: 13; CDR3 DNA: TGTGCCACAGAGGACAGGTTCTCCTACGAGCAGTACTTC; CDR3 protein: CATEDRFSYEQYF
D gene: .; clone size: .; J gene: TRBJ1-1; V gene: TRBV18; CDR3 length: 16; CDR3 DNA: TGTGCCAGCTCACCACCGAGACAGAGGATCGACACTGAAGCTTTCTTT; CDR3 protein: CASSPPRQRIDTEAFF
D gene: TRBD1; clone size: .; J gene: TRBJ1-1; V gene: TRBV5-4; CDR3 length: 14; CDR3 DNA: TGTGCCAGCAGCCTGACAGGGGTGGCCACTGAAGCTTTCTTT; CDR3 protein: CASSLTGVATEAFF
D gene: .; clone size: .; J gene: TRBJ2-3; V gene: TRBV29-1; CDR3 length: 14; CDR3 DNA: TGCAGCGTTGAAAATTCGCTAAACACAGATACGCAGTATTTT; CDR3 protein: CSVENSLNTDTQYF
D gene: TRBD1; clone size: .; J gene: TRBJ1-4; V gene: TRBV7-9; CDR3 length: 13; CDR3 DNA: TGTGCCGCCATGACAGGGGGTGGCGAAAAACTGTTTTTT; CDR3 protein: CAAMTGGGEKLFF
D gene: .; clone size: .; J gene: TRBJ1-1; V gene: TRBV11-2; CDR3 length: 12; CDR3 DNA: TGTGCCAGCAGCGGAGGGCAGGAAGAAGCTTTCTTT; CDR3 protein: CASSGGQEEAFF
D gene: .; clone size: once; J gene: TRBJ2-1; V gene: TRBV6-4; CDR3 length: 16; CDR3 DNA: TGTGCCAGCAGTGCCCATGGAGACAGTTCCTACAATGAGCAGTTCTTC; CDR3 protein: CASSAHGDSSYNEQFF
D gene: TRBD1; clone size: once; J gene: TRBJ2-7; V gene: TRBV29-1; CDR3 length: 14; CDR3 DNA: TGCAGCGTTGAAGAGGGACAGGGGTATCACGAGCAGTACTTC; CDR3 protein: CSVEEGQGYHEQYF
D gene: TRBD2; clone size: .; J gene: TRBJ2-3; V gene: TRBV4-2; CDR3 length: 15; CDR3 DNA: TGTGCCAGCAGCCAAATAGGACTAGTCGCAGATACGCAGTATTTT; CDR3 protein: CASSQIGLVADTQYF
D gene: TRBD2; clone size: once; J gene: TRBJ2-3; V gene: TRBV6-5; CDR3 length: 16; CDR3 DNA: TGTGCCAGCAGTTACGTAGCGGGGGGGCCCGGAGATACGCAGTATTTT; CDR3 protein: CASSYVAGGPGDTQYF